This TCR beta chain was found in a study of blood T cell repertoires in COVID-19. Background on the study: Sources were T cells, B-cell-depleted T cells, or PBMCs; the material itself was cDNA or gDNA.

Per the study methods: Quantification of nucleated cells was approximated via reference gene primer amplification. Profiling relied on immunoSEQ multiplex PCR, and the TCRdb table lists in-frame clones only, not all of them. That table furnishes V, J and clone size, whereas the DNA furnished D and trimming. The table shows about 250,000 clones, with 88% occurring only once. V shed 4 bases, J shed 2 bases, and the junction held 8 bases outside the gene matches. CDR1 SGHDT and CDR2 YYEEEE come from the germline V gene. There are 15 residues in the CDR3. Participants spanned ages about 18 to 100 years and resided in fewer than 30 US areas.

This clonotype originated in a woman between 45 and 60 years old who had recovered from COVID-19. What was sequenced was PBMCs or T cells enriched from blood (not recorded which). V gene TRBV5-6 combines with J gene TRBJ1-2, with 7 positions matching TRBD1. The CDR3 reads CASSPQGIGNYGYTF. The CDR3 region has the DNA TGTGCCAGCAGCCCACAGGGGATTGGGAACTATGGCTACACCTTC.